The sequence of this T cell receptor beta chain was determined in a study of cytomegalovirus exposure and HLA in healthy donors. The sample holds one count of this clone. PCR amplification relied on 60 Vbeta primers (plus 13 Jbeta primers). Data came from immunoSEQ multiplex PCR; TCRdb stores just in-frame clones and leaves some out. Of under 150,000 clones detected, less than 80% appear once; the ten largest clones hold roughly 4.2%. After removal of 5 bases from V and 8 bases from J, the junction contained 11 bases not matched to a gene. The CDR3 runs to 15 residues. The germline V gene encodes CDR1 MNHEY and CDR2 SVGAGI.

The chain joins TRBV6-5 to TRBJ1-2; TRBD1 agrees at 10 bases. The sequence came from a woman in her 40s in good health and CMV-seropositive. Input material: PBMCs. The CDR3 DNA reads as TGTGCCAGCAGTCCCCAGGGACAGGGGCCCAGGGGCTACACCTTC. This encodes CASSPQGQGPRGYTF.